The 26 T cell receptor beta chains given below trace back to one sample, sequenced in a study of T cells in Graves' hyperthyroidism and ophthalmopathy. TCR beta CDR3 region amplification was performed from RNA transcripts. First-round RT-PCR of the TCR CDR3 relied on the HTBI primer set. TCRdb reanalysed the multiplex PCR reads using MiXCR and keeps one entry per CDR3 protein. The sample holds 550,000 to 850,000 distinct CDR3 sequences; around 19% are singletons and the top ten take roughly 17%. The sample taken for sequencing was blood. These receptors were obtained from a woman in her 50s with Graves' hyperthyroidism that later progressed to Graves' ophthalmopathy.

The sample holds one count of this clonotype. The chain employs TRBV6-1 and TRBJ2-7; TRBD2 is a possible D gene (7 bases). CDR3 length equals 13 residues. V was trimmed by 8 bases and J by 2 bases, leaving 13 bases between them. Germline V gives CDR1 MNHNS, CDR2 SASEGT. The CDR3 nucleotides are TGTGCCAGCGGGGGGGGCCGAACCTACGAGCAGTACTTC. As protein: CASGGGRTYEQYF.

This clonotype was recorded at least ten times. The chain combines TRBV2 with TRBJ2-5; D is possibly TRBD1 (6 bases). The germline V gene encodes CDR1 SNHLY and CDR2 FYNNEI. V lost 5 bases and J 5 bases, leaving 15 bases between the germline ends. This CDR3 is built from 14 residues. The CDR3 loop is CASSRTGLRETQYF. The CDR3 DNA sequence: TGTGCCAGCAGTCGCACAGGGTTACGGGAGACCCAGTACTTC.

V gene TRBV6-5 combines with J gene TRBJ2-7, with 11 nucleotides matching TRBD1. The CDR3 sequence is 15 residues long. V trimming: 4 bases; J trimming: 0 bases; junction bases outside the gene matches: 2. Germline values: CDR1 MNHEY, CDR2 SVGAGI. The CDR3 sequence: CASSSGTGGSYEQYF. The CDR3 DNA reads TGTGCCAGCAGTTCCGGGACAGGGGGCTCCTACGAGCAGTACTTC.

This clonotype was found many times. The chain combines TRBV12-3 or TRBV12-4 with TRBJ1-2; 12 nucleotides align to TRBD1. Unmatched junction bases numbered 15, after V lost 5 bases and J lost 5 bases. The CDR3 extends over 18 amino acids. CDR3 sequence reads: CASSLGGTGGGVGYGYTF. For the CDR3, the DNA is TGTGCCAGCAGTCTAGGGGGGACAGGGGGCGGGGTAGGATATGGCTACACCTTC.

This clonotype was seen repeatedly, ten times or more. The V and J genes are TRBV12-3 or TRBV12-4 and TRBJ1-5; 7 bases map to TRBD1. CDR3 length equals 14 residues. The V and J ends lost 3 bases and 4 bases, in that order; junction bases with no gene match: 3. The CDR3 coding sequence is TGTGCCAGCAGTTTCGACAGGGCTAATCAGCCCCAGCATTTT. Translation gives CASSFDRANQPQHF.

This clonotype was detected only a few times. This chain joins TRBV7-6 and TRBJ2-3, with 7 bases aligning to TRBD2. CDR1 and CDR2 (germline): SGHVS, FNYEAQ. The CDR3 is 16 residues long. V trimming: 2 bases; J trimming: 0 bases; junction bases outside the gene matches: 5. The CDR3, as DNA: TGTGCCAGCAGCTTATCCGGGACTATGAGCACAGATACGCAGTATTTT. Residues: CASSLSGTMSTDTQYF.

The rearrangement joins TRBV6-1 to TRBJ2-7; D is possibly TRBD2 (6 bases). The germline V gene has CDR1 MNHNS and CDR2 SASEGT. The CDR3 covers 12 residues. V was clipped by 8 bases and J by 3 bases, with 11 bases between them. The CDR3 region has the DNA TGTGCCAGCGTCAGTAGCGGCTACGAGCAGTACTTC. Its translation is CASVSSGYEQYF.

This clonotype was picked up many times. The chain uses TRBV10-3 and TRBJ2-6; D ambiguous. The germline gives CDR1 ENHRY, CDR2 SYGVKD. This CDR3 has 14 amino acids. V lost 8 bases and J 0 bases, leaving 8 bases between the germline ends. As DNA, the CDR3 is TGTGCCATCTTCGACGGCTCTGGGGCCAACGTCCTGACTTTC. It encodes CAIFDGSGANVLTF.

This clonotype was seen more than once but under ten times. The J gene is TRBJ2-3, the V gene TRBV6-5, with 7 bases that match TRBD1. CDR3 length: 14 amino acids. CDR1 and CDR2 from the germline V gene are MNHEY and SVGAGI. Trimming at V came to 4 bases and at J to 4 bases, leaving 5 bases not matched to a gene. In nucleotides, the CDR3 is TGTGCCAGCAGTTCACAGGGGCTGGCAGATACGCAGTATTTT. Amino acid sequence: CASSSQGLADTQYF.

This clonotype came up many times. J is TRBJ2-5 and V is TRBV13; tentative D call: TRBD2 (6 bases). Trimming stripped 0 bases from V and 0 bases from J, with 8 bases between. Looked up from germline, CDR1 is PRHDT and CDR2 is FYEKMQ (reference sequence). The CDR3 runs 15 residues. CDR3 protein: CASSLGGGYQETQYF. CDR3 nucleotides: TGTGCCAGCAGCTTAGGGGGGGGATACCAAGAGACCCAGTACTTC. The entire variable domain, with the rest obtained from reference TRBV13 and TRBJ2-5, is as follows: AAGVIQSPRHLIKEKRETATLKCYPIPRHDTVYWYQQGPGQDPQFLISFYEKMQSDKGSIPDRFSAQQFSDYHSELNMSSLELGDSALYFCASSLGGGYQETQYFGPGTRLLVL.

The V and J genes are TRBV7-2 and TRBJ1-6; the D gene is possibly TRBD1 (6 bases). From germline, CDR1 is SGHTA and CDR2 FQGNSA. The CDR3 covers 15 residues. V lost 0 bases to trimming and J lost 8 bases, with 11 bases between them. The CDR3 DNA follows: TGTGCCAGCAGCTTAGCGGACAGTTGGGATTCACCCCTCCACTTT. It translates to CASSLADSWDSPLHF.

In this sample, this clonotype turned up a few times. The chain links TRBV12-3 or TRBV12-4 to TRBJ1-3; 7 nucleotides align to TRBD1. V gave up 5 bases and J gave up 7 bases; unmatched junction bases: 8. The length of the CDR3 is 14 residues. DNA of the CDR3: TGTGCCAGCAGTCCAGGACAGGTGACGAACACCATATATTTT. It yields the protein CASSPGQVTNTIYF.

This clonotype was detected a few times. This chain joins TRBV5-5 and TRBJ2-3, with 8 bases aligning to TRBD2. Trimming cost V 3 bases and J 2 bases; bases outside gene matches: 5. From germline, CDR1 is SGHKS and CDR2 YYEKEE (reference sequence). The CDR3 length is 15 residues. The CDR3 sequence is CASSWNSGATDTQYF. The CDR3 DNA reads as TGTGCCAGCAGCTGGAATAGCGGGGCCACAGATACGCAGTATTTT.

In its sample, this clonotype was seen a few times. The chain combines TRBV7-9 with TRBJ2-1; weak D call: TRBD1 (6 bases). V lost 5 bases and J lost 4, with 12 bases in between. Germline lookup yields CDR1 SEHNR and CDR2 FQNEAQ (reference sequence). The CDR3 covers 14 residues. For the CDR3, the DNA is TGTGCCAGCAGCAACACAGGGTTATACAATGAGCAGTTCTTC. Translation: CASSNTGLYNEQFF.

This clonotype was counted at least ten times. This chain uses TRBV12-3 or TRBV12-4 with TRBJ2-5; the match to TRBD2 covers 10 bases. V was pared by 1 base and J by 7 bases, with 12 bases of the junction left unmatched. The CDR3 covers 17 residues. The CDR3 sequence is CASSLGLAGADGGTQYF. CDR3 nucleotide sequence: TGTGCCAGCAGTTTAGGTCTAGCGGGGGCCGATGGGGGGACCCAGTACTTC.

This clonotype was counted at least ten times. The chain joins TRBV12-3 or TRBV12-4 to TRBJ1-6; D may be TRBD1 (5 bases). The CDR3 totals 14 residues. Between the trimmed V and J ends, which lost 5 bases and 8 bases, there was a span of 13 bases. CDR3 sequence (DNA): TGTGCCAGCAGTGGCGACAGTTGGGATTCACCCCTCCACTTT. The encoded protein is CASSGDSWDSPLHF.

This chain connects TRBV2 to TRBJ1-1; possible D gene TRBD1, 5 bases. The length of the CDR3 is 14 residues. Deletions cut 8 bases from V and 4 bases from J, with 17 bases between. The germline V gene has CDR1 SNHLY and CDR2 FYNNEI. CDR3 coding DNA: TGTGCCAGCTTACCAGACAGCTACACCACTGAAGCTTTCTTT. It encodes CASLPDSYTTEAFF.

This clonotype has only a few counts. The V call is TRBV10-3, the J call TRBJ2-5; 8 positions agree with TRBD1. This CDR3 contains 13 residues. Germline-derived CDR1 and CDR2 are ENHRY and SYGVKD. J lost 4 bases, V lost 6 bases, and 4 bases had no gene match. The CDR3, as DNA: TGTGCCATCAGGGTAACAGGGGGAGAGACCCAGTACTTC. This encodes CAIRVTGGETQYF.

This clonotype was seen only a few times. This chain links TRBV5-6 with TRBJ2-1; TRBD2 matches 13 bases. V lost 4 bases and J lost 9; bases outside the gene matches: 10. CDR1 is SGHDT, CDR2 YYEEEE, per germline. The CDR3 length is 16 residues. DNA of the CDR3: TGTGCCAGCAGCCATACAACTAGCGGGGGGGCTGTTGAGCAGTTCTTC. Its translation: CASSHTTSGGAVEQFF. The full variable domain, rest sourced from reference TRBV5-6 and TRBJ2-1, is DAGVTQSPTHLIKTRGQQVTLRCSPKSGHDTVSWYQQALGQGPQFIFQYYEEEERQRGNFPDRFSGHQFPNYSSELNVNALLLGDSALYLCASSHTTSGGAVEQFFGPGTRLTVL.

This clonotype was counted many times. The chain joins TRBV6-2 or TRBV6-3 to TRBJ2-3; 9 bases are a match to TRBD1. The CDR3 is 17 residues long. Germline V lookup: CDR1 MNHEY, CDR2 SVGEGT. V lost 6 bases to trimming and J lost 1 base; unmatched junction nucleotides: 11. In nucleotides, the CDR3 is TGTGCCAGCAGGAGTATAACAGGGGGCCGGGGCACAGATACGCAGTATTTT. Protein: CASRSITGGRGTDTQYF.

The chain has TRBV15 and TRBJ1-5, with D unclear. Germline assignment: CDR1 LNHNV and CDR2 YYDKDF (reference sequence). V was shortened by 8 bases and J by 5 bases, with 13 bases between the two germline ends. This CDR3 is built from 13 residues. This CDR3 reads CATGFAGDQPQHF. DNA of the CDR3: TGTGCCACCGGGTTCGCAGGCGATCAGCCCCAGCATTTT.

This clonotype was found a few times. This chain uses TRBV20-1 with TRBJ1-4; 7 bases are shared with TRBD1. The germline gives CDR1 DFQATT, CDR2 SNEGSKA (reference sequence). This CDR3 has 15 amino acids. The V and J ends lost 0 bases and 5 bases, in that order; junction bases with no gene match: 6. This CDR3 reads CSARDRDRGNEKLFF. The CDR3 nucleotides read TGCAGTGCTAGAGATCGGGACAGAGGAAATGAAAAACTGTTTTTT.

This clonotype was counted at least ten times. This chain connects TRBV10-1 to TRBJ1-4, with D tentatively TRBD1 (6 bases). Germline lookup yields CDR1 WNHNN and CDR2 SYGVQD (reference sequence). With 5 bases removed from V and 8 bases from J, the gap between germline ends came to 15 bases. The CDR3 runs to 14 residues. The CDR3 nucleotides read TGCGCCAGCAGTCCGCGGGGGCAGCGCGAAAAACTGTTTTTT. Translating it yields CASSPRGQREKLFF.

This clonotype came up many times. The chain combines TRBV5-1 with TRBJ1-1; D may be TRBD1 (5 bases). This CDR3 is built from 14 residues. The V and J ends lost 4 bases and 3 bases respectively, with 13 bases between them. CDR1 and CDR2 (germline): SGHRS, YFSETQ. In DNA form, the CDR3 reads TGCGCCAGCAGCGCGGGACTCCACGACACTGAAGCTTTCTTT. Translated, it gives CASSAGLHDTEAFF.

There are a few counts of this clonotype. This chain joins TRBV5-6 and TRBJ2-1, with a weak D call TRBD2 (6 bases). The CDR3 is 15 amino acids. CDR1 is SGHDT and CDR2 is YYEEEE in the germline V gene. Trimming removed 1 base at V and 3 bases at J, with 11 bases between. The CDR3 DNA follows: TGTGCCAGCAGCTTGAGGGACTTGAACTACAATGAGCAGTTCTTC. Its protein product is CASSLRDLNYNEQFF.

The CDR3 coding sequence is TGTGCCACCAGTGATTCCCTCCGGCTAGCGGGGGAAGCAGACCCCCCAGATACGCAGTATTTT. Encoded protein: CATSDSLRLAGEADPPDTQYF. The rearrangement uses TRBV24-1 and TRBJ2-3; 10 bases line up with TRBD2. CDR1 is KGHDR, CDR2 SFDVKD, per germline. Trimming at V came to 2 bases and at J to 4 bases, leaving 20 bases not matched to a gene. CDR3 size: 21 residues.